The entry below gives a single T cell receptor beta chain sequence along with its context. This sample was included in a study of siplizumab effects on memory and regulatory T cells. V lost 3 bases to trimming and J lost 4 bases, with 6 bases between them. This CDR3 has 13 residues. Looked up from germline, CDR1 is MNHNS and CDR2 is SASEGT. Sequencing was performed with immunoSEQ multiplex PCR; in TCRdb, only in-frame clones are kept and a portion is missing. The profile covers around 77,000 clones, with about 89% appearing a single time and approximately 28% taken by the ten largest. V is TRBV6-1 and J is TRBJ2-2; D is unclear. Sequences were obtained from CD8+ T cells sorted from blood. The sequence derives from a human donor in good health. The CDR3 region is CASSDLITGELFF. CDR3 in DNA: TGTGCCAGCAGTGACTTGATCACCGGGGAGCTGTTTTTT.